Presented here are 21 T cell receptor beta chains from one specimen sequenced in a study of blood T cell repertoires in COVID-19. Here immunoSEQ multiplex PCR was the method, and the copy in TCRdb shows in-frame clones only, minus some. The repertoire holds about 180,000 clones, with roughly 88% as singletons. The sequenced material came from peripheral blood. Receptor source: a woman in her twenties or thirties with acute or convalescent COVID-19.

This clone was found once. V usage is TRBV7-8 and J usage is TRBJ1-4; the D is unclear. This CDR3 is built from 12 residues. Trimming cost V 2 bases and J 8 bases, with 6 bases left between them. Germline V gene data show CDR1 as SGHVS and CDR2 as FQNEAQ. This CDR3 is CASSLTGEKLFF. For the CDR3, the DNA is TGTGCCAGCAGCTTAACGGGGGAAAAACTGTTTTTT.

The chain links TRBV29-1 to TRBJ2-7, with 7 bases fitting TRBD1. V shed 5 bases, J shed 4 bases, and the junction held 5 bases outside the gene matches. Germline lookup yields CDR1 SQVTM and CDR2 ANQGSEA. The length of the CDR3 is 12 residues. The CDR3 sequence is CSVSLTGYEQYF. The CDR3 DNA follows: TGCAGCGTTTCCCTGACAGGGTACGAGCAGTACTTC.

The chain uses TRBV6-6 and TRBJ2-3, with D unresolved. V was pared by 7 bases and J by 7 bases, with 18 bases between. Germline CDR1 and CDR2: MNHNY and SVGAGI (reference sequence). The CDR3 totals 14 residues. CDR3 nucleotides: TGTGCCAGCAAGTACGCCCACCTAGATTATACGCAGTATTTT. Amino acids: CASKYAHLDYTQYF.

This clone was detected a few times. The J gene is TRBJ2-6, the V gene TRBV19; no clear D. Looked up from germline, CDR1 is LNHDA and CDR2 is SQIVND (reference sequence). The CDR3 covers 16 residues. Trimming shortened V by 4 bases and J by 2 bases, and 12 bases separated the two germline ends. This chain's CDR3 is CASSRPLQAGANVLTF. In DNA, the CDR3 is TGTGCCAGTAGTAGGCCCTTACAAGCTGGGGCCAACGTCCTGACTTTC.

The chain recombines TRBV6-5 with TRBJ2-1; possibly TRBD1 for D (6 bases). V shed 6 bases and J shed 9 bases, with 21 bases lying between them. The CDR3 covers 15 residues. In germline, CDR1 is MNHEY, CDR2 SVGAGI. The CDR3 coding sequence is TGTGCCAGCAGAATTACCGGGACACCCCAAGGTGAGCAGTTCTTC. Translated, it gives CASRITGTPQGEQFF.

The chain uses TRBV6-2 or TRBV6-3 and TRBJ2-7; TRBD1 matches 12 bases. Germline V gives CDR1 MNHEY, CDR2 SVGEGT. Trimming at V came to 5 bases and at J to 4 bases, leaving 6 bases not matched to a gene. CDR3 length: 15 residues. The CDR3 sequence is CASSRPGQGAYEQYF. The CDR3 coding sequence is TGTGCCAGCAGTAGACCGGGACAGGGGGCTTACGAGCAGTACTTC.

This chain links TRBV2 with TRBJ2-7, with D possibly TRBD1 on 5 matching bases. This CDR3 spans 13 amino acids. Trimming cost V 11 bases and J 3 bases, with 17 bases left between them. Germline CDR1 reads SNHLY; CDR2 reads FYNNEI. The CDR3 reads CASSGIPIYEQYF. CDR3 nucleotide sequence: TGTGCCTCCTCAGGGATACCAATCTACGAGCAGTACTTC.

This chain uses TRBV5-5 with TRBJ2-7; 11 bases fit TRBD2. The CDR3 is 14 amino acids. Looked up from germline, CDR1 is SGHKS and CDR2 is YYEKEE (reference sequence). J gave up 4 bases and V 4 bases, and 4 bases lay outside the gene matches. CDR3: CASSPGLAGYEQYF. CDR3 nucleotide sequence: TGTGCCAGCAGCCCCGGACTAGCGGGTTACGAGCAGTACTTC.

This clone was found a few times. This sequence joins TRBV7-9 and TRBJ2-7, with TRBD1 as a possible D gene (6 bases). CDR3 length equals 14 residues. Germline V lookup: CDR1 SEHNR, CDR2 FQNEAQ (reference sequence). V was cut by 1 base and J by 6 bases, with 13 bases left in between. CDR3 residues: CASSLVQGNTEQYF. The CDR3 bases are TGTGCCAGCAGCTTAGTACAGGGTAATACCGAGCAGTACTTC.

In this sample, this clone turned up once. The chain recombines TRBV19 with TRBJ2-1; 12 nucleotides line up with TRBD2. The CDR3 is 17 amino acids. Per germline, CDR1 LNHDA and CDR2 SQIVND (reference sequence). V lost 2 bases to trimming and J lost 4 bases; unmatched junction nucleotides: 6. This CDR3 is CASSISLAGGLYNEQFF. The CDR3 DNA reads TGTGCCAGTAGTATAAGTCTAGCGGGAGGGTTGTACAATGAGCAGTTCTTC.

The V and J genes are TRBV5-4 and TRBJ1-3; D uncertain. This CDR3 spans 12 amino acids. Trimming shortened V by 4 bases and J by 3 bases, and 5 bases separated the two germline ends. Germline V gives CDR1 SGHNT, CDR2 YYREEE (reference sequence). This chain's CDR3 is CASSPDGNTIYF. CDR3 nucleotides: TGTGCCAGCAGCCCAGATGGAAACACCATATATTTT.

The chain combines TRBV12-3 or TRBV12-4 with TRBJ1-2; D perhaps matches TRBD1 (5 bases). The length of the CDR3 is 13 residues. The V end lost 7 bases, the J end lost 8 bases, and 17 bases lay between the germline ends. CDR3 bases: TGTGCCAGCATTCGGGACGGGGGAGACGGCTACACCTTC. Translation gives CASIRDGGDGYTF.

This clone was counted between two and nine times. The CDR3, as DNA: TGTGCCACCAGTGATTCATCAACCGGGGGAAACACCATATATTTT. This gives the protein CATSDSSTGGNTIYF. The chain uses TRBV24-1 and TRBJ1-3; no firm D call. Germline lookup yields CDR1 KGHDR and CDR2 SFDVKD. The V end lost 2 bases, the J end lost 4 bases, and 11 bases lay between the germline ends. The CDR3 runs to 15 residues.

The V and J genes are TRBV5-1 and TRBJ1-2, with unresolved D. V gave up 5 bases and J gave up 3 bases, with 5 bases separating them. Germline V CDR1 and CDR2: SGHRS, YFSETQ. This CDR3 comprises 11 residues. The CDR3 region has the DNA TGCGCCAGCAGGGCCGACTATGGCTACACCTTC. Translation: CASRADYGYTF.

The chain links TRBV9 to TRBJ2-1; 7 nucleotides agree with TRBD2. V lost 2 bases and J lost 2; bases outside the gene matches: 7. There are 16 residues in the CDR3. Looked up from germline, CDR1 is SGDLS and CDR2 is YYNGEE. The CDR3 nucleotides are TGTGCCAGCAGCGTTACGGGCGGGAGAACCTACAATGAGCAGTTCTTC. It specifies CASSVTGGRTYNEQFF.

CDR3 sequence (DNA): TGCAGCGTTGTGTCTAGCGGGAGGGCGTACAATGAGCAGTTCTTC. Encoded protein: CSVVSSGRAYNEQFF. The chain couples TRBV29-1 to TRBJ2-1, with 12 bases fitting TRBD2. From germline, CDR1 is SQVTM and CDR2 ANQGSEA. The CDR3 extends over 15 amino acids. After removal of 4 bases from V and 4 bases from J, the junction contained 5 bases not matched to a gene.

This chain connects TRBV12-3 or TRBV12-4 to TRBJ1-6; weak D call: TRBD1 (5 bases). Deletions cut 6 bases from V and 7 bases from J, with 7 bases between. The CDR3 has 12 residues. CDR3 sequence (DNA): TGTGCCAGCAGGGAGGGGAATTCACCCCTCCACTTT. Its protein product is CASREGNSPLHF.

The CDR3 sequence is CASGRGSLLYEQYF. DNA for the CDR3: TGTGCCAGCGGCAGGGGTTCCCTTCTCTACGAGCAGTACTTC. This sequence joins TRBV6-5 and TRBJ2-7; TRBD1 is a possible D gene (6 bases). Trimming left V 8 bases short and J 3 bases short, with 17 bases between. This CDR3 has 14 residues. Germline assignment: CDR1 MNHEY and CDR2 SVGAGI.

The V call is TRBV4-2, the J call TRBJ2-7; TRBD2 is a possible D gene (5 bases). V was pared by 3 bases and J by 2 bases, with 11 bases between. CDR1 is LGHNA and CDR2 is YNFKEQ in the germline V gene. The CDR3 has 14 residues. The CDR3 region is CASSQGGLPYEQYF. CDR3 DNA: TGTGCCAGCAGCCAGGGCGGGTTACCCTACGAGCAGTACTTC.

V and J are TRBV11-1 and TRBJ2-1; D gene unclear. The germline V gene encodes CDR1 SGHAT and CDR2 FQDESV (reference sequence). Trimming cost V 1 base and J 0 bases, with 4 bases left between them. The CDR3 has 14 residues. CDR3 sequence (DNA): TGTGCCAGCAGCTTAGTGAGCTCCTACAATGAGCAGTTCTTC. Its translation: CASSLVSSYNEQFF.

The CDR3 loop is CASSQGRVLVEAFF. The CDR3 DNA reads TGTGCCAGCAGCCAGGGGCGGGTTCTTGTTGAAGCTTTCTTT. V usage is TRBV5-6 and J usage is TRBJ1-1, with D possibly TRBD1 on 6 matching bases. The CDR3 spans 14 residues. V was shortened by 4 bases and J by 7 bases, with 17 bases between the two germline ends. Germline loops: CDR1 SGHDT, CDR2 YYEEEE. Based on the CDR3 plus reference TRBV5-6 and TRBJ1-1, the full variable domain is DAGVTQSPTHLIKTRGQQVTLRCSPKSGHDTVSWYQQALGQGPQFIFQYYEEEERQRGNFPDRFSGHQFPNYSSELNVNALLLGDSALYLCASSQGRVLVEAFFGQGTRLTVV.